The entry below gives a single T cell receptor beta chain sequence along with its context. The sample belongs to a study of T cell changes during pregnancy in multiple sclerosis. CDR1 and CDR2 from the germline V gene are SGHDT and YYEEEE. The CDR3 totals 15 residues. Trimming removed 4 bases from V and 3 bases from J; junction bases left unmatched: 6. Clones were sequenced by immunoSEQ multiplex PCR, and TCRdb holds only the in-frame ones, with some missing. The sample includes 60,000 to 75,000 clones, 90% to 95% of them seen just once. The TCR comes from a female donor with multiple sclerosis, enrolled in a pregnancy study. The gene calls are TRBV5-6 and TRBJ2-2; 7 bases map to TRBD1. The sample in question was peripheral blood, obtained after pregnancy. The CDR3 here is CASSPTGTDTGELFF. Here the CDR3 DNA reads TGTGCCAGCAGCCCTACCGGGACAGACACCGGGGAGCTGTTTTTT.